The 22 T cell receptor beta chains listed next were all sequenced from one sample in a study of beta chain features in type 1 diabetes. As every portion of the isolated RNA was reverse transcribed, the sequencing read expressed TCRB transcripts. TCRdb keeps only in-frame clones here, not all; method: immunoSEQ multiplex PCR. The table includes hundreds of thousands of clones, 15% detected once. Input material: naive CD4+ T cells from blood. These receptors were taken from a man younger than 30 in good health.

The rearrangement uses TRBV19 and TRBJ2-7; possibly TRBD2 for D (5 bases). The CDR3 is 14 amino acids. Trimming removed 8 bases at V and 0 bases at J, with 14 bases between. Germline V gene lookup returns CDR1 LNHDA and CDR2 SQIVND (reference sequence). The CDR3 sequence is CASRGQIDSYEQYF. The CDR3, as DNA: TGTGCCAGTCGAGGGCAGATTGACTCCTACGAGCAGTACTTC.

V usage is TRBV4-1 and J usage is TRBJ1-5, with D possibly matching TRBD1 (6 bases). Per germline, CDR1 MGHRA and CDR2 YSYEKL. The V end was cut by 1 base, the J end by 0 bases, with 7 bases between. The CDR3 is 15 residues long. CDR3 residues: CASSQGGHSNQPQHF. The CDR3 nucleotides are TGCGCCAGCAGCCAAGGGGGACATAGCAATCAGCCCCAGCATTTT.

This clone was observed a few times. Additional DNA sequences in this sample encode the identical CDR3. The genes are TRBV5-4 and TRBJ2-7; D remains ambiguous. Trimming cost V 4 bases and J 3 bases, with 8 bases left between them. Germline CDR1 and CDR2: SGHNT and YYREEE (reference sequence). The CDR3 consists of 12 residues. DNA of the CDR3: TGTGCCAGCAGCGCACAAGGCTACGAGCAGTACTTC. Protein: CASSAQGYEQYF.

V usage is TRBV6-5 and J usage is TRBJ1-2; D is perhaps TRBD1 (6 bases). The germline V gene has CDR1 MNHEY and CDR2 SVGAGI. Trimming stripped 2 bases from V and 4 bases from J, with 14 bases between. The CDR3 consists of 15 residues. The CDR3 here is CASSYDTGNPYGYTF. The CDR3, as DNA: TGTGCCAGCAGTTACGATACAGGGAATCCCTATGGCTACACCTTC.

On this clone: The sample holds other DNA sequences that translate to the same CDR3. Here the CDR3 reads CASSFGTLQETQYF. The CDR3 DNA sequence: TGCGCCAGCAGCTTCGGGACACTACAAGAGACCCAGTACTTC. The chain links TRBV5-1 to TRBJ2-5; D is perhaps TRBD1 (6 bases). The germline V gene has CDR1 SGHRS and CDR2 YFSETQ. The CDR3 spans 14 residues. Trimming cost V 2 bases and J 2 bases, with 10 bases left between them.

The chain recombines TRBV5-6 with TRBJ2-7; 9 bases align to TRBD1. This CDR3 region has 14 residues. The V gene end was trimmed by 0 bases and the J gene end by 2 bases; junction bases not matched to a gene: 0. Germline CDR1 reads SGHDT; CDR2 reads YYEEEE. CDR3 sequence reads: CASSLGQGAYEQYF. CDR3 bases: TGTGCCAGCAGCTTGGGACAGGGGGCCTACGAGCAGTACTTC.

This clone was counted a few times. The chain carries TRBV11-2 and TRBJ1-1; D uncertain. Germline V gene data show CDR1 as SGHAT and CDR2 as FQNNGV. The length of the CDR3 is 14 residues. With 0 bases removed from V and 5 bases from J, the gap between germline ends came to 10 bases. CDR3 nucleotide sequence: TGTGCCAGCAGCTTAGATCTAAAGCAGACTGAAGCTTTCTTT. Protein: CASSLDLKQTEAFF.

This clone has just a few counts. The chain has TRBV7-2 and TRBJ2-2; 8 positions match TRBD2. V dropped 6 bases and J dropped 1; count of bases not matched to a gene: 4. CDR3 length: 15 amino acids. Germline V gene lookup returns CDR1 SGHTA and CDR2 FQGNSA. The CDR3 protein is CASSFSGVNTGELFF. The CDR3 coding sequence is TGTGCCAGCAGTTTTAGCGGGGTGAACACCGGGGAGCTGTTTTTT.

The CDR3 DNA reads TGTGCCAGCAGTGCCCCAGGCTTCTCTGGAAACACCATATATTTT. Translation gives CASSAPGFSGNTIYF. The chain joins TRBV25-1 to TRBJ1-3; D is undetermined. CDR3 length: 15 residues. Germline CDR1 MGHDK, CDR2 SYGVNS. Trimming stripped 4 bases from V and 0 bases from J, with 10 bases between. Full variable domain (rest looked up from reference TRBV25-1 and TRBJ1-3): EADIYQTPRYLVIGTGKKITLECSQTMGHDKMYWYQQDPGMELHLIHYSYGVNSTEKGDLSSESTVSRIRTEHFPLTLESARPSHTSQYLCASSAPGFSGNTIYFGEGSWLTVV.

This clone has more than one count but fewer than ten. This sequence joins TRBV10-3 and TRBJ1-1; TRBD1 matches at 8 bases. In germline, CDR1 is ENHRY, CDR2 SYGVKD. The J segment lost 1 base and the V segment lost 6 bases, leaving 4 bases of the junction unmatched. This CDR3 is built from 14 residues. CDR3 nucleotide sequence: TGTGCCATCAGGGACAGGGACACGAACACTGAAGCTTTCTTT. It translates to CAIRDRDTNTEAFF.

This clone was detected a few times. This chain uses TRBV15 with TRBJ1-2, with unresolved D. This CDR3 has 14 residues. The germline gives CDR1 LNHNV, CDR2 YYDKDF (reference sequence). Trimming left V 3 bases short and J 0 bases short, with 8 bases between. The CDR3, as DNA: TGTGCCACCAGCAGCAGGCCTTCTAACTATGGCTACACCTTC. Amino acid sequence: CATSSRPSNYGYTF.

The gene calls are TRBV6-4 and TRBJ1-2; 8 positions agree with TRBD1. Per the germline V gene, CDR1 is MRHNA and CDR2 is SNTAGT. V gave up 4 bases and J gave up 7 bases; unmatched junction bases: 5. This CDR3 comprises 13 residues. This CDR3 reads CASSVGQGSGYTF. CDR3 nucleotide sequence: TGTGCCAGCAGTGTCGGACAGGGTTCTGGCTACACCTTC.

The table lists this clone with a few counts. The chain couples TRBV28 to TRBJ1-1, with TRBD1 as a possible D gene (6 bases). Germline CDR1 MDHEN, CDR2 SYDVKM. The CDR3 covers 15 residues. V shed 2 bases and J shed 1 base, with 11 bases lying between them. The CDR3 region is CASSLPSQGNTEAFF. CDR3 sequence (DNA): TGTGCCAGCAGTTTACCGTCACAGGGGAACACTGAAGCTTTCTTT. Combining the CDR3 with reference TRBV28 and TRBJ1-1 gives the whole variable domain DVKVTQSSRYLVKRTGEKVFLECVQDMDHENMFWYRQDPGLGLRLIYFSYDVKMKEKGDIPEGYSVSREKKERFSLILESASTNQTSMYLCASSLPSQGNTEAFFGQGTRLTVV.

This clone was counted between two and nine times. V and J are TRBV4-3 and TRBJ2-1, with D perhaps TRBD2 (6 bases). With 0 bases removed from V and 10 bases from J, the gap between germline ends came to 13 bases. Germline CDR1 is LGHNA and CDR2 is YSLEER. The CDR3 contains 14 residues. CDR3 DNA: TGCGCCAGCAGCCAAGATGACGGGCGGGGAGAGCAGTTCTTC. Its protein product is CASSQDDGRGEQFF.

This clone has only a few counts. The CDR3 sequence: CASSSGQGSGGYTF. CDR3 DNA sequence: TGTGCCAGCAGCTCAGGACAGGGGTCGGGCGGCTACACCTTC. This chain links TRBV7-3 with TRBJ1-2, with 9 bases matching TRBD1. Germline lookup yields CDR1 SGHTA and CDR2 FQGTGA. J gave up 8 bases and V 4 bases, and 8 bases lay outside the gene matches. This CDR3 comprises 14 residues.

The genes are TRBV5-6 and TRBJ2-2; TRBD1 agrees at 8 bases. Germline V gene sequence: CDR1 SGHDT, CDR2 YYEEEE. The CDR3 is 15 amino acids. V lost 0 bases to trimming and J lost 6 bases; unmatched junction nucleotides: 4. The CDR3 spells CASSLGYRGAGELFF. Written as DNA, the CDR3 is TGTGCCAGCAGCTTGGGATACAGGGGGGCCGGGGAGCTGTTTTTT. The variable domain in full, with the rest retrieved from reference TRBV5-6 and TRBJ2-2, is DAGVTQSPTHLIKTRGQQVTLRCSPKSGHDTVSWYQQALGQGPQFIFQYYEEEERQRGNFPDRFSGHQFPNYSSELNVNALLLGDSALYLCASSLGYRGAGELFFGEGSRLTVL.

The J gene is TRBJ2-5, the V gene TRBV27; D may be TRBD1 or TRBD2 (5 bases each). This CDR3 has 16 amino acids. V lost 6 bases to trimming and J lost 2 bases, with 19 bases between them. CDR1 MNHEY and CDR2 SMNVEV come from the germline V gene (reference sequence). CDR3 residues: CASSPPGRPEQETQYF. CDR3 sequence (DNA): TGTGCCAGCAGCCCTCCGGGACGCCCGGAGCAAGAGACCCAGTACTTC.

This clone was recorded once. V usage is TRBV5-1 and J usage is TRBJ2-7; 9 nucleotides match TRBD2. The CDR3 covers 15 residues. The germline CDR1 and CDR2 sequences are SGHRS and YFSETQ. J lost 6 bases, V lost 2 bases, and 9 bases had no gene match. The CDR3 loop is CASSLSSGALSEQYF. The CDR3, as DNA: TGCGCCAGCAGCTTATCTAGCGGGGCCCTTTCCGAGCAGTACTTC.

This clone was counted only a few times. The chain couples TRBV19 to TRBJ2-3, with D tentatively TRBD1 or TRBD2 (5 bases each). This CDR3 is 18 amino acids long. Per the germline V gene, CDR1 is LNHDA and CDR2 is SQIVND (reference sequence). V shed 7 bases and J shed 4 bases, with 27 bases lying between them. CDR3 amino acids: CASTPQYGGVGNSDTQYF. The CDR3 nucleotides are TGTGCCAGTACCCCTCAGTATGGGGGAGTGGGTAACTCAGATACGCAGTATTTT.

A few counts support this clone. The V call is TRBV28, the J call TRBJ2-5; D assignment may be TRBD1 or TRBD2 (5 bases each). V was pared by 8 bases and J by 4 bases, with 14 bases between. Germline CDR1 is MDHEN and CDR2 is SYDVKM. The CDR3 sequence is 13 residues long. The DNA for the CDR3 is TGTGCCAGCCAAAGAGGGGCGGGAGAGACCCAGTACTTC. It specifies CASQRGAGETQYF.

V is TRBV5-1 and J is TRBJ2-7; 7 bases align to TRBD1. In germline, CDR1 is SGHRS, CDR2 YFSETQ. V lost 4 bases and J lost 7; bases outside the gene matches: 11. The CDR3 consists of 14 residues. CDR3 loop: CASSPGRQGIEQYF. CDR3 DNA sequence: TGCGCCAGCAGCCCCGGACGACAGGGAATAGAGCAGTACTTC.

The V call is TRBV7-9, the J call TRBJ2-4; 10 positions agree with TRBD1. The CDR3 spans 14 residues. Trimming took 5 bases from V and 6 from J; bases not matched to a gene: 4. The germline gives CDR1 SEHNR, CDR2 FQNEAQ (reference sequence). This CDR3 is CASSPRDRGNIQYF. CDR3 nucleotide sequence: TGTGCCAGCAGCCCGCGGGACAGGGGAAACATTCAGTACTTC.